What follows are 20 T cell receptor beta chains derived from one specimen sequenced in a study of T cell repertoires in cytomegalovirus infection. These receptors have no identified antigens. TCRdb analysed the reads with MiXCR anew, one entry per CDR3 protein. Of about 830,000 distinct CDR3 sequences listed, 30% to 35% are singletons. Here the sequenced sample was cultured CD8+ T cells from PBMCs, taken from culture after CMV antigen stimulation. These receptors were taken from a human donor in good health (CMV status not recorded). Some clones in this sample may be carry-over from other donors' samples.

This clonotype was found a few times. CDR3 amino acids: CASSPTSTGGYEQYF. The DNA for the CDR3 is TGTGCCAGCAGCCCCACCTCCACGGGGGGCTACGAGCAGTACTTC. V usage is TRBV7-2 and J usage is TRBJ2-7, with 7 bases aligning to TRBD2. CDR3 length: 15 residues. The V gene end was trimmed by 5 bases and the J gene end by 3 bases; junction bases not matched to a gene: 10. CDR1 is SGHTA and CDR2 is FQGNSA in the germline V gene.

This chain connects TRBV12-3 or TRBV12-4 to TRBJ2-1; TRBD1 might be the D (6 bases). The CDR3 contains 14 residues. V lost 6 bases to trimming and J lost 7 bases, with 16 bases between them. The CDR3 sequence is CASRDGTIRNEQFF. In nucleotides, the CDR3 is TGTGCCAGCAGAGATGGGACAATCAGAAATGAGCAGTTCTTC.

This chain links TRBV27 with TRBJ2-1, with D unresolved. Trimming shortened V by 6 bases and J by 8 bases, and 8 bases separated the two germline ends. Germline-derived CDR1 and CDR2 are MNHEY and SMNVEV (reference sequence). CDR3 length: 11 residues. The CDR3: CASSRADEQFF. The CDR3 bases are TGTGCCAGCAGCCGTGCCGATGAGCAGTTCTTC.

The chain couples TRBV28 to TRBJ2-2, with D perhaps given as TRBD1 or TRBD2 (5 bases each). Germline V gene lookup returns CDR1 MDHEN and CDR2 SYDVKM. There are 15 residues in the CDR3. V was cut by 5 bases and J by 3 bases, with 13 bases left in between. CDR3 DNA: TGTGCCAGCAGTGAACCGGGACCGGACACCGGGGAGCTGTTTTTT. It encodes CASSEPGPDTGELFF.

A remark on this clonotype: A read error is possible here, since a much larger clone lies one base away. The chain combines TRBV27 with TRBJ2-1, with TRBD1 as a possible D gene (6 bases). Per germline, CDR1 MNHEY and CDR2 SMNVEV (reference sequence). This CDR3 contains 11 residues. In DNA form, the CDR3 reads TGTGCCAGCATCAGGGGCAATGAGCAGGTCTTC. Residues: CASIRGNEQVF.

This clonotype was picked up a small number of times. The rearrangement joins TRBV12-3 or TRBV12-4 to TRBJ1-1; TRBD1 might be the D (5 bases). The CDR3 is made up of 13 amino acids. V was clipped by 5 bases and J by 2 bases, with 9 bases between them. Here the CDR3 reads CASSGTINTEAFF. The DNA for the CDR3 is TGTGCCAGCAGTGGGACCATAAACACTGAAGCTTTCTTT.

The chain's CDR3 is CASSPNGFRAGLYGYTF. The DNA for the CDR3 is TGTGCCAGCAGCCCCAACGGATTCCGAGCCGGGCTCTATGGCTACACCTTC. This chain joins TRBV14 and TRBJ1-2; D is undetermined. There are 17 residues in the CDR3. Trimming took 4 bases from V and 4 from J, leaving 22 bases between them. CDR1 is SGHDN and CDR2 is FVKESK in the germline V gene. Drawing the rest from reference TRBV14 and TRBJ1-2, the complete variable domain is EAGVTQFPSHSVIEKGQTVTLRCDPISGHDNLYWYRRVMGKEIKFLLHFVKESKQDESGMPNNRFLAERTGGTYSTLKVQPAELEDSGVYFCASSPNGFRAGLYGYTFGSGTRLTVV.

This clonotype showed up many times. CDR3 nucleotide sequence: TGCGCCAGCAGCCCGGGACAGCTGAACTATGGCTACACCTTC. Amino acids: CASSPGQLNYGYTF. V usage is TRBV5-1 and J usage is TRBJ1-2; TRBD1 matches 7 bases. This CDR3 region has 14 residues. J lost 2 bases, V lost 4 bases, and 5 bases had no gene match. Germline V gene data show CDR1 as SGHRS and CDR2 as YFSETQ.

The chain joins TRBV7-3 to TRBJ1-2, with TRBD1 matching 7 bases. Germline V CDR1 and CDR2: SGHTA, FQGTGA. V gave up 5 bases and J gave up 4 bases; unmatched junction bases: 10. The CDR3 has 15 amino acids. The CDR3 bases are TGTGCCAGCAGCCCTGGGGACAGCTTCCTCTATGGCTACACCTTC. This translates into CASSPGDSFLYGYTF.

Many counts were recorded for this clonotype. This chain joins TRBV11-2 and TRBJ2-7; D ambiguous. V gave up 5 bases and J gave up 3 bases, with 2 bases separating them. The CDR3 consists of 10 residues. In germline, CDR1 is SGHAT, CDR2 FQNNGV. The chain's CDR3 is CASSDYEQYF. DNA of the CDR3: TGTGCCAGCAGCGACTACGAGCAGTACTTC.

This clonotype was counted a few times. CDR3 amino acids: CASSNPPWGAGIDEQYF. The CDR3 coding sequence is TGTGCCAGCAGTAACCCCCCGTGGGGGGCAGGCATCGACGAGCAGTACTTC. The chain employs TRBV6-6 and TRBJ2-7, with D perhaps TRBD1 or TRBD2 (6 bases each). Germline-derived CDR1 and CDR2 are MNHNY and SVGAGI (reference sequence). The germline V and J ends were trimmed by 5 bases and 5 bases, with 25 bases remaining between them. This CDR3 has 17 amino acids.

This clonotype was seen once. The V gene is TRBV6-1, the J gene TRBJ1-1; a possible D gene is TRBD1 (5 bases). Germline V gene sequence: CDR1 MNHNS, CDR2 SASEGT. The CDR3 loop spans 14 amino acids. The germline V and J ends were trimmed by 7 bases and 2 bases, with 14 bases remaining between them. The CDR3 sequence: CASTGRGINTEAFF. The CDR3 DNA follows: TGTGCCAGCACAGGGCGGGGGATTAACACTGAAGCTTTCTTT.

This clonotype was counted a few times. The V and J genes are TRBV12-3 or TRBV12-4 and TRBJ1-4, with TRBD1 matching 7 bases. The trim removed 5 bases at V and 5 bases at J, leaving 5 bases unmatched. The CDR3 runs to 14 residues. CDR3 coding DNA: TGTGCCAGCAGTCCACCAGGGGGGAATGAAAAACTGTTTTTT. Translated, it gives CASSPPGGNEKLFF.

The rearrangement uses TRBV12-3 or TRBV12-4 and TRBJ2-5; 9 nucleotides match TRBD1. The CDR3 consists of 16 residues. V shed 0 bases and J 5 bases; nucleotides not matched to a gene: 7. Here the CDR3 DNA reads TGTGCCAGCAGTTTAGCGTTACAGGGGGCGGTTGAGACCCAGTACTTC. Its protein product is CASSLALQGAVETQYF.

This clonotype occurred a few times. The rearrangement links TRBV20-1 to TRBJ1-1, with TRBD1 as a possible D gene (5 bases). Germline values: CDR1 DFQATT, CDR2 SNEGSKA (reference sequence). This CDR3 has 17 residues. V was shortened by 0 bases and J by 3 bases, with 20 bases between the two germline ends. The CDR3 nucleotides read TGCAGTGCTAGAGATCGGGAGCGTGGGGCAGCCTACACTGAAGCTTTCTTT. Amino acids: CSARDRERGAAYTEAFF.

This clonotype was seen a few times. The V call is TRBV6-5, the J call TRBJ1-1; D call uncertain. V was pared by 7 bases and J by 8 bases, with 17 bases between. The CDR3 extends over 13 amino acids. Germline loops: CDR1 MNHEY, CDR2 SVGAGI. The CDR3 DNA follows: TGTGCCAGCACCTCCTACCCGAGTTTCGAAGCTTTCTTT. It is translated as CASTSYPSFEAFF.

The chain links TRBV2 to TRBJ2-2; D ambiguous. The germline V and J ends were trimmed by 6 bases and 8 bases, with 16 bases remaining between them. Germline V CDR1 and CDR2: SNHLY, FYNNEI. This CDR3 is built from 14 residues. The CDR3 spells CASSGLGRLGELFF. The CDR3 DNA follows: TGTGCCAGCAGCGGATTGGGCAGATTAGGGGAGCTGTTTTTT.

This clonotype was found many times. The rearrangement links TRBV7-6 to TRBJ2-5, with 10 bases fitting TRBD2. The germline CDR1 and CDR2 sequences are SGHVS and FNYEAQ. J lost 3 bases, V lost 1 base, and 8 bases had no gene match. CDR3 length: 17 residues. The CDR3 region has the DNA TGTGCCAGCAGCTTAGAGATGAGCGGGGGGGCAGAAGAGACCCAGTACTTC. This translates into CASSLEMSGGAEETQYF.

This chain uses TRBV7-8 with TRBJ2-2; 9 nucleotides align to TRBD2. The J segment lost 5 bases and the V segment lost 3 bases, leaving 4 bases of the junction unmatched. Germline V gives CDR1 SGHVS, CDR2 FQNEAQ. The CDR3 covers 15 residues. CDR3 DNA: TGTGCCAGCAGCTTCGGGACTAGCTTGACCGGGGAGCTGTTTTTT. Translating gives CASSFGTSLTGELFF.

This rearrangement joins TRBV19 to TRBJ1-1; D not resolved. The CDR3 has 10 amino acids. CDR1 and CDR2 (germline): LNHDA, SQIVND (reference sequence). Trimming stripped 3 bases from V and 7 bases from J, with 3 bases between. Here the CDR3 DNA reads TGTGCCAGTAGTATGGGTGAAGCTTTCTTT. The encoded protein is CASSMGEAFF.